This T cell receptor (beta chain) was sequenced in a study of T cells in tuberculosis. About the study: This South African cohort compared adolescents with or without latent tuberculosis against adults with active tuberculosis. Blood was taken before or within 7 days of anti-tuberculosis therapy.

Time point described: new active TB diagnosis, blood taken before or within 7 days of starting treatment. Study-level points and caveats: The TCR-beta difference was not significant; alpha differences partly reflected length. Active tuberculosis alpha repertoires lay closer to GMM-specific TCRs than controls'.

Assay used: immunoSEQ multiplex PCR; TCRdb lists only in-frame clones, some missing. The sample records fewer than 35,000 clones, roughly 86% being singletons. This clone was counted a single time. What it binds is unknown. The sample here was PBMCs, taken at tuberculosis diagnosis. The sequence derives from an adult with tuberculosis.

The CDR3 loop is CATSRSRGGRGGYTF. The CDR3 DNA is TGTGCCACCAGCAGGTCGAGGGGGGGAAGGGGTGGCTACACCTTC. This chain links TRBV15 with TRBJ1-2; D may be TRBD1 (6 bases). The germline V and J ends were trimmed by 3 bases and 7 bases, with 18 bases remaining between them. Germline CDR1 and CDR2: LNHNV and YYDKDF (reference sequence). This CDR3 comprises 15 residues.